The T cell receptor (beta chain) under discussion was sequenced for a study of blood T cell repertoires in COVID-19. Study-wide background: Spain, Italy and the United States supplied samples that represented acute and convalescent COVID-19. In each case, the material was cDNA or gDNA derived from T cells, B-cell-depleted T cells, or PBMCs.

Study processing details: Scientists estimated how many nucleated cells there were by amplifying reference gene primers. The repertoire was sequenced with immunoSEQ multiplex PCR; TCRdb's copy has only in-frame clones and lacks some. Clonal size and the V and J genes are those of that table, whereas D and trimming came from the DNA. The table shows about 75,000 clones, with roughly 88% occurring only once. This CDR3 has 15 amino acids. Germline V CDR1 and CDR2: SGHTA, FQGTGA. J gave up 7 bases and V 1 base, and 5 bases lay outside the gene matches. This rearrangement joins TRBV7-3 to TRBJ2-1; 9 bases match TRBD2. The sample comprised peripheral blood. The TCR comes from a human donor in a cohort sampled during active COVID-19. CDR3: CASSLISGRGNEQFF. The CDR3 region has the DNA TGTGCCAGCAGCTTAATTAGCGGGAGAGGTAATGAGCAGTTCTTC.